This T cell receptor beta chain was retrieved from a study of T cells expressing NK-cell markers. Study at large: The authors derived TCR beta repertoires from sorted CD3+CD56+NKG2C+, CD3+CD56+NKG2C- and CD3+CD56-NKG2C+ T cells. Eight donors were sequenced, of whom seven were HCMV-seropositive, while the remaining one was HCMV-seronegative. Findings of the study overall: Evidence did not settle whether expanded NKG2C+ T cell clones targeted HCMV.

As for this clonotype: The target antigen is unknown.

UMI-tagged 5'RACE template switching yielded the TCR beta cDNA. TCRdb re-called the 5' RACE reads and catalogs CDR3 proteins one per entry, DNA excluded. The sample data list some 450,000 distinct CDR3 sequences. CDR1 and CDR2 from the germline V gene are DFQATT and SNEGSKA (reference sequence). CDR3 length: 13 residues. Sequencing was carried out using blood T cells: a sorted CD56 or NKG2C T cell subset, CD4+ or CD8+ T cells, or bulk PBMC T cells (not recorded which). The V call is TRBV20-1, the J call TRBJ2-3; TCRdb calls TRBD1, which cannot be checked without DNA. This receptor was taken from a woman aged 18 to 75 in good health. CDR3 sequence reads: CSAPGHNTDTQYF.